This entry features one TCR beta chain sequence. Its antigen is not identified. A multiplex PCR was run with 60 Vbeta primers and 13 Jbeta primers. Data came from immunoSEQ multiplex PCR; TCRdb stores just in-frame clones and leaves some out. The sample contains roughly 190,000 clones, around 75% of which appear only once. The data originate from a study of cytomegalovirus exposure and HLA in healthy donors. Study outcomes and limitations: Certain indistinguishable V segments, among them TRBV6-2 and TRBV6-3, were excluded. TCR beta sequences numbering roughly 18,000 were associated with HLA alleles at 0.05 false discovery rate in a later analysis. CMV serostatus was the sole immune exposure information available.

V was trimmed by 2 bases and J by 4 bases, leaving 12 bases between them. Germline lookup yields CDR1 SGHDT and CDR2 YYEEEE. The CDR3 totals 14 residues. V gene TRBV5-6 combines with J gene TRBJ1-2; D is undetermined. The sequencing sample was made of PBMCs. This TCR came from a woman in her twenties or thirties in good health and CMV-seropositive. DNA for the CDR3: TGTGCCAGCAGCTTCCTCCTACAGACCTATGGCTACACCTTC. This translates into CASSFLLQTYGYTF.